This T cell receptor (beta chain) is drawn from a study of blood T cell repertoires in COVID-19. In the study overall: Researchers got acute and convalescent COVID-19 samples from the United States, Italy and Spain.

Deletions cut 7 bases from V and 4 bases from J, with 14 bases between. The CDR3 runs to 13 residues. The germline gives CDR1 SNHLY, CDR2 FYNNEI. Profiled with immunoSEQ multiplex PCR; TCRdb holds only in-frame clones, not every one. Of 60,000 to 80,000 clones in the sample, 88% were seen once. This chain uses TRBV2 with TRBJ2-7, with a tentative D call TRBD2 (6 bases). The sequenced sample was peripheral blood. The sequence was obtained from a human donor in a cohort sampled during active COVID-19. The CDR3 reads CASNRPGLYEQYF. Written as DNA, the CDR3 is TGTGCCAGCAATCGTCCGGGACTGTACGAGCAGTACTTC. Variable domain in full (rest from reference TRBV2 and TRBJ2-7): EPEVTQTPSHQVTQMGQEVILRCVPISNHLYFYWYRQILGQKVEFLVSFYNNEISEKSEIFDDQFSVERPDGSNFTLKIRSTKLEDSAMYFCASNRPGLYEQYFGPGTRLTVT.